This T cell receptor beta chain was found in a study of cytomegalovirus exposure and HLA in healthy donors. Study-wide results and limits: Across donors, most TCRs were seen rarely, yet some public ones were widespread. For presence/absence analyses, sequencing depth was assumed to be roughly uniform across donors. Researchers counted around 170 TCR beta chains as cytomegalovirus-associated.

In this sample, this clone turned up a few times. What it binds is not known. The CDR3 is 16 residues long. The germline CDR1 and CDR2 sequences are SGHRS and YFSETQ. Germline trimming cut 4 bases from V and 7 bases from J; bases unmatched to any gene: 15. The PCR made use of 60 Vbeta and 13 Jbeta primers. Authors' data handling: The count from a later analysis was about 80 million unique TCR beta chains, roughly 11 million of them shared. Using immunoSEQ multiplex PCR, the repertoire was profiled, and TCRdb retains in-frame clones only, with some absent. The DNA was the basis for D and trimming; V, J and clone size are from that table. The data show around 160,000 clones, roughly 80% seen once.

The chain has TRBV5-1 and TRBJ1-2; 8 positions match TRBD1. The sample consisted of PBMCs. The origin of this receptor is a woman aged 40 to 50 in good health and CMV-seropositive. The CDR3 coding sequence is TGCGCCAGCAGCGTGGAGGGACAGGCCACGGTTGGTGGCTACACCTTC. Translating it yields CASSVEGQATVGGYTF.